The rows below give T cell receptor beta chains drawn from one sample of a study of cytomegalovirus exposure and HLA in healthy donors. Profiled with immunoSEQ multiplex PCR; TCRdb holds only in-frame clones, not every one. The sample has about 130,000 clones, about 73% seen once. Source material: PBMCs. The receptor source for this set is an older woman in good health and CMV-seropositive. Both conserved end residues are part of each CDR3. D genes are given only for firm matches. Only some rows state a clone size, as once, few, many or a class for expanded clones.

V gene,clone size,D gene,J gene,CDR3 protein,CDR3 DNA
TRBV29-1,few,TRBD2,TRBJ2-1,CSVDSGISNEQFF,TGCAGCGTTGATAGCGGGATATCCAATGAGCAGTTCTTC
TRBV19,NA,NA,TRBJ1-1,CASSRSSGYTEAFF,TGTGCCAGTAGTCGCTCCAGCGGGTACACTGAAGCTTTCTTT
TRBV5-1,NA,TRBD2,TRBJ2-5,CASSSLAGAGETQYF,TGCGCCAGCAGCTCCTTAGCGGGAGCAGGAGAGACCCAGTACTTC
TRBV2,NA,TRBD1,TRBJ1-1,CASSEVGTGGAEPEAFF,TGTGCCAGCAGTGAAGTCGGGACAGGGGGCGCCGAGCCTGAAGCTTTCTTT
TRBV2,NA,NA,TRBJ2-7,CASTGAREQYF,TGTGCCAGCACAGGGGCGCGCGAGCAGTACTTC
TRBV19,once,TRBD1,TRBJ1-1,CASSIVGTGRPEAFF,TGTGCCAGTAGTATAGTGGGGACAGGGAGGCCTGAAGCTTTCTTT
TRBV4-1,NA,NA,TRBJ2-7,CASSPGTHYEQYF,TGCGCCAGCAGCCCCGGGACTCACTACGAGCAGTACTTC
TRBV27,NA,TRBD2,TRBJ2-7,CASSPGLANYEQYF,TGTGCCAGCAGTCCGGGACTAGCGAACTACGAGCAGTACTTC
TRBV27,NA,TRBD1,TRBJ1-1,CASTGTGGTEAFF,TGTGCCAGTACCGGGACAGGGGGCACTGAAGCTTTCTTT
TRBV13,NA,NA,TRBJ2-6,CASSARVRGANVLTF,TGTGCCAGCAGCGCCCGGGTTCGGGGGGCCAACGTCCTGACTTTC
TRBV18,few,TRBD2,TRBJ2-5,CASSRTSGDQETQYF,TGTGCCAGCTCCCGGACTAGCGGGGATCAAGAGACCCAGTACTTC
TRBV18,NA,NA,TRBJ2-5,CAAGDRLQETQYF,TGTGCAGCCGGTGACAGGCTCCAAGAGACCCAGTACTTC
TRBV28,NA,TRBD2,TRBJ2-7,CASRTSGTYEQYF,TGTGCCAGCAGAACTAGCGGGACTTACGAGCAGTACTTC
TRBV7-9,once,NA,TRBJ1-1,CASSFNVDSAEAFF,TGTGCCAGCAGCTTTAATGTAGACAGTGCTGAAGCTTTCTTT
TRBV2,NA,TRBD2,TRBJ2-1,CASSPTSGRLGEQFF,TGTGCCAGCAGCCCGACTAGCGGGAGGTTGGGTGAGCAGTTCTTC
TRBV5-1,NA,TRBD2,TRBJ2-3,CASSFDRTSGSTDTQYF,TGCGCCAGCAGCTTCGACCGGACTAGCGGTAGCACAGATACGCAGTATTTT
TRBV11-2,NA,TRBD2,TRBJ2-3,CASSSRLAGGTVDTQYF,TGTGCCAGCAGCTCGCGACTAGCGGGAGGGACGGTAGATACGCAGTATTTT
TRBV6-1,NA,NA,TRBJ1-4,CASSAIGQNEKLFF,TGTGCCAGCAGTGCTATTGGACAGAATGAAAAACTGTTTTTT
TRBV28,NA,NA,TRBJ1-1,CASSLPFWGQGEAFF,TGTGCCAGCAGTCTCCCCTTTTGGGGGCAAGGTGAAGCTTTCTTT
TRBV29-1,NA,NA,TRBJ2-5,CSLAVDVTQYF,TGCAGCCTGGCGGTAGATGTGACCCAGTACTTC
TRBV6-1,NA,NA,TRBJ2-7,CASGRTVLYEQYF,TGTGCCAGCGGGAGGACGGTCCTCTACGAGCAGTACTTC
TRBV5-1,few,TRBD2,TRBJ2-5,CASKGTSGSGETQYF,TGCGCCAGCAAGGGGACTAGCGGGAGCGGGGAGACCCAGTACTTC
TRBV6-1,NA,NA,TRBJ2-3,CASSEPLGEADTQYF,TGTGCCAGCAGTGAACCCCTTGGAGAGGCAGATACGCAGTATTTT
TRBV29-1,NA,NA,TRBJ2-1,CSVSSYNEQFF,TGCAGCGTGTCTTCCTACAATGAGCAGTTCTTC
TRBV6-1,once,TRBD2,TRBJ2-7,CASSRTSGTYEQYF,TGTGCCAGCAGTCGGACTAGCGGGACCTACGAGCAGTACTTC
TRBV5-1,once,TRBD1,TRBJ2-3,CASKGQGIDTQYF,TGCGCCAGCAAAGGACAGGGAATAGATACGCAGTATTTT
TRBV5-6,few,TRBD1,TRBJ1-1,CASSSYRDREAFF,TGTGCCAGCAGCTCCTATCGGGACAGAGAAGCTTTCTTT
TRBV5-1,once,TRBD2,TRBJ2-1,CASSLAPPMTSGEQFF,TGCGCCAGCAGCTTGGCCCCTCCGATGACTAGCGGTGAGCAGTTCTTC
TRBV6-1,NA,TRBD2,TRBJ2-1,CASSPESGGYNEQFF,TGTGCCAGCAGCCCCGAGTCGGGAGGGTACAATGAGCAGTTCTTC
TRBV2,NA,NA,TRBJ2-7,CASRVDRYEQYF,TGTGCCAGCAGAGTAGACAGGTACGAGCAGTACTTC
TRBV30,NA,TRBD1,TRBJ2-7,CAWVGDRLGGYEQYF,TGTGCCTGGGTCGGGGACAGGCTCGGTGGCTACGAGCAGTACTTC
TRBV4-1,few,TRBD2,TRBJ2-7,CASSQNSGSRYEQYF,TGCGCCAGCAGCCAAAACAGCGGGAGCCGATACGAGCAGTACTTC
TRBV5-1,few,TRBD1,TRBJ1-1,CASSLGQGATEAFF,TGCGCCAGCAGCTTGGGACAGGGCGCCACTGAAGCTTTCTTT
TRBV2,NA,NA,TRBJ1-5,CASGATGSNQPQHF,TGTGCCAGCGGGGCTACGGGTAGCAATCAGCCCCAGCATTTT
TRBV30,NA,NA,TRBJ1-2,CAWSVQDRGYGYTF,TGTGCCTGGAGTGTACAGGACAGAGGGTATGGCTACACCTTC
TRBV20-1,few,NA,TRBJ1-1,CSARREVEAFF,TGCAGTGCGCGTCGTGAGGTCGAAGCTTTCTTT
TRBV28,NA,TRBD1,TRBJ1-3,CASSSGGRSGAPGNTIYF,TGTGCCAGCAGTTCAGGGGGAAGATCAGGGGCCCCTGGAAACACCATATATTTT
TRBV30,NA,NA,TRBJ2-1,CAWSLQALGRNEQFF,TGTGCCTGGAGTCTACAGGCCCTCGGGCGCAATGAGCAGTTCTTC
TRBV6-5,NA,TRBD2,TRBJ2-1,CASSYQAGVSSYEQFF,TGTGCCAGCAGTTACCAAGCGGGAGTTAGTTCTTATGAGCAGTTCTTC
TRBV29-1,NA,NA,TRBJ2-7,CSVHNGAGSYEQYF,TGCAGCGTCCACAACGGGGCGGGGAGCTACGAGCAGTACTTC
TRBV27,NA,TRBD2,TRBJ2-2,CASSFLGLAGGGTGELFF,TGTGCCAGCAGTTTCCTCGGACTAGCGGGAGGGGGGACCGGGGAGCTGTTTTTT
TRBV5-4,few,TRBD1,TRBJ1-1,CASSPWTGAKTEAFF,TGTGCCAGCAGCCCCTGGACAGGGGCAAAGACTGAAGCTTTCTTT
TRBV7-9,NA,NA,TRBJ2-3,CASSFNTDTQYF,TGTGCCAGCAGCTTCAACACAGATACGCAGTATTTT
TRBV6-1,once,NA,TRBJ1-1,CASIERAGNTEAFF,TGTGCCAGCATTGAACGCGCAGGCAACACTGAAGCTTTCTTT
TRBV28,NA,NA,TRBJ2-7,CASSRHYEQYF,TGTGCCAGCAGTCGACACTACGAGCAGTACTTC
TRBV2,few,NA,TRBJ1-5,CASSARTGNQPQHF,TGTGCCAGCAGTGCGCGAACAGGTAATCAGCCCCAGCATTTT
TRBV9,NA,TRBD1,TRBJ1-3,CASSVSPGQGLSGNTIYF,TGTGCCAGCAGCGTTAGTCCGGGACAGGGTCTTTCTGGAAACACCATATATTTT
TRBV18,NA,NA,TRBJ1-6,CASSPREKTRTINSPLHF,TGTGCCAGCTCACCACGGGAGAAGACACGCACCATTAATTCACCCCTCCACTTT
TRBV29-1,NA,TRBD2,TRBJ2-5,CSVVGTSGRRKETQYF,TGCAGCGTTGTAGGGACTAGCGGGAGAAGGAAGGAGACCCAGTACTTC
TRBV5-1,once,NA,TRBJ1-2,CASSLGPGDQHGYTF,TGCGCCAGCAGCTTGGGCCCCGGGGATCAACATGGCTACACCTTC
TRBV7-9,NA,NA,TRBJ1-4,CASSHRQTNEKLFF,TGTGCCAGCAGCCACAGACAGACTAATGAAAAACTGTTTTTT
TRBV10-3,NA,NA,TRBJ1-1,CAISVGTANTEAFF,TGTGCCATCAGTGTGGGGACTGCGAACACTGAAGCTTTCTTT
TRBV5-6,few,TRBD1,TRBJ1-5,CASSRASGTGSNQPQHF,TGTGCCAGCAGCCGGGCGAGTGGGACAGGGAGCAATCAGCCCCAGCATTTT
TRBV5-1,NA,TRBD1,TRBJ2-7,CASSLGGTGPYEQYF,TGCGCCAGCAGCTTGGGCGGGACAGGGCCCTACGAGCAGTACTTC